The next 10 T cell receptor beta chains were all read from a single sample in a study of shared clonotypes between healthy human individuals. TCRdb's copy holds only in-frame clones and misses some; the assay was immunoSEQ multiplex PCR. There are about 2 million clones in the sample; 95% occur only once, and 0.1% to 0.15% lies in the top ten. Material for sequencing was naive CD4+ T cells sorted from blood. Subset denoted: CD45RA+ positively selected. Receptors originate from a man aged 18 to 35 in good health.

V gene TRBV4-1 combines with J gene TRBJ1-5; TRBD1 agrees at 10 bases. Looked up from germline, CDR1 is MGHRA and CDR2 is YSYEKL. The V gene end was trimmed by 1 base and the J gene end by 6 bases; junction bases not matched to a gene: 9. This CDR3 region has 17 residues. This chain's CDR3 is CASSQVITGQGSQPQHF. In DNA form, the CDR3 reads TGCGCCAGCAGCCAAGTAATTACGGGACAGGGGAGTCAGCCCCAGCATTTT.

V and J are TRBV2 and TRBJ1-1; no firm D call. Germline CDR1 and CDR2: SNHLY and FYNNEI. V dropped 7 bases and J dropped 4 bases, with 16 bases sitting between them. CDR3 length equals 14 residues. CDR3 DNA: TGTGCCAGCAACTACCGGGGAGGAGGCACTGAAGCTTTCTTT. Protein sequence: CASNYRGGGTEAFF.

The chain couples TRBV13 to TRBJ2-7; the D gene is possibly TRBD1 (6 bases). Trimming removed 2 bases from V and 0 bases from J, with 14 bases in between. The CDR3 is made up of 16 amino acids. CDR1 and CDR2 (germline): PRHDT, FYEKMQ (reference sequence). This chain's CDR3 is CASSLRSGAHSYEQYF. The CDR3 DNA sequence: TGTGCCAGCAGCTTACGTTCAGGGGCCCACTCCTACGAGCAGTACTTC.

The CDR3 loop reads CASSLFGGAGETQYF. The CDR3 region has the DNA TGTGCCAGCAGTTTATTCGGGGGGGCCGGGGAGACCCAGTACTTC. This chain connects TRBV28 to TRBJ2-5; TRBD2 agrees at 8 bases. Germline lookup yields CDR1 MDHEN and CDR2 SYDVKM. The J segment lost 5 bases and the V segment lost 1 base, leaving 6 bases of the junction unmatched. This CDR3 contains 15 residues.

The chain uses TRBV7-2 and TRBJ2-3; D might be TRBD1 (5 bases). V was clipped by 5 bases and J by 4 bases, with 16 bases between them. The V gene's germline CDR1 is SGHTA and CDR2 FQGNSA. This CDR3 spans 15 amino acids. This chain's CDR3 is CASSPNGAMADTQYF. CDR3 nucleotide sequence: TGTGCCAGCAGCCCAAATGGGGCAATGGCAGATACGCAGTATTTT.

V is TRBV5-1 and J is TRBJ1-4; D may be TRBD1 (6 bases). The CDR3 loop spans 16 amino acids. The V end was cut by 4 bases, the J end by 0 bases, with 13 bases between. Germline V gene sequence: CDR1 SGHRS, CDR2 YFSETQ. The CDR3 DNA is TGCGCCAGCAGCCTCACAGGGATAACAACTAATGAAAAACTGTTTTTT. It is translated as CASSLTGITTNEKLFF.

The chain uses TRBV7-6 and TRBJ2-2; TRBD2 might be the D (6 bases). This CDR3 comprises 18 residues. Germline V CDR1 and CDR2: SGHVS, FNYEAQ. With 3 bases removed from V and 0 bases from J, the gap between germline ends came to 17 bases. CDR3 sequence (DNA): TGTGCCAGCAGCTTTCCGGCCCTCGGAGGGCCGAACACCGGGGAGCTGTTTTTT. This gives the protein CASSFPALGGPNTGELFF.

The V call is TRBV6-1, the J call TRBJ2-3; possible D gene TRBD1, 6 bases. This CDR3 comprises 15 residues. The V gene lost 5 bases and the J gene lost 0 bases, with 12 bases spanning the gap. CDR1 is MNHNS and CDR2 is SASEGT in the germline V gene. For the CDR3, the DNA is TGTGCCAGCAGTCCACAGGGACCTAGCACAGATACGCAGTATTTT. Protein: CASSPQGPSTDTQYF.

V usage is TRBV11-2 and J usage is TRBJ2-5; either TRBD1 or TRBD2 may fit D (5 bases each). The CDR3 is 15 amino acids. Germline CDR1 is SGHAT and CDR2 is FQNNGV. Trimming took off 1 base at V and 1 base at J, with 10 bases between the two ends. The CDR3 nucleotides read TGTGCCAGCAGCTTAGGGACGGGACCCCAAGAGACCCAGTACTTC. It specifies CASSLGTGPQETQYF.

V is TRBV5-4 and J is TRBJ2-7, with D perhaps matching TRBD1 (6 bases). The length of the CDR3 is 16 residues. The V end lost 2 bases, the J end lost 3 bases, and 18 bases lay between the germline ends. Germline CDR1 reads SGHNT; CDR2 reads YYREEE (reference sequence). The CDR3 coding sequence is TGTGCCAGCAGCTTTTCTTCCGGGACACATATCTACGAGCAGTACTTC. Protein sequence: CASSFSSGTHIYEQYF.